This TCR beta chain was observed in a study of vaccination and CD4 T cells after COVID-19. Study information: Convalescent cases comprised several mild and one severe, all SARS-CoV-2 positive by nasal swab PCR.

Oncomine TCR Beta short-read sequencing was applied to DNA from cultured CD4+ T cells. The template was genomic DNA from cultured CD4+ T cells. TCRdb fed the PCR reads into MiXCR, producing one record per CDR3 protein. The sample lists about 15,000 distinct CDR3 sequences, around 53% seen once, with 10% in the top ten. Treatment indicated: approximately 10-day PBMC culture with coronavirus spike peptide pools or control peptides (ViraFEST assay). ViraFEST relied on peptide pools to expand antigen-specific T cells; the TCRs were sequenced afterward. On this clonotype: The antigen remains undetermined.

V shed 0 bases and J shed 0 bases, with 10 bases lying between them. Looked up from germline, CDR1 is SGHRS and CDR2 is YFSETQ. The CDR3 sequence is 16 residues long. The sequence came from a human donor who had recovered from COVID-19. The chain has TRBV5-1 and TRBJ2-1; D is possibly TRBD2 (5 bases). Sequencing used CD4+ T cells from blood, cultured in vitro, obtained before SARS-CoV-2 vaccination. The chain's CDR3 is CASSLVGGLSYNEQFF. As DNA, the CDR3 is TGCGCCAGCAGCTTGGTTGGCGGGCTCTCCTACAATGAGCAGTTCTTC.